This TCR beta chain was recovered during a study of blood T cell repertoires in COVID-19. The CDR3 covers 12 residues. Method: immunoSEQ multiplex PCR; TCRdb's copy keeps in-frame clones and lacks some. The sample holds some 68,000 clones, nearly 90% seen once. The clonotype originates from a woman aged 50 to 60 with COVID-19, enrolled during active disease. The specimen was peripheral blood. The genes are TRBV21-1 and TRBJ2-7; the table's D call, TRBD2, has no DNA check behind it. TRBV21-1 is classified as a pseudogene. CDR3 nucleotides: TGTGCCAGCAGCATGAGAGGCTACGAGCAGTACTTC. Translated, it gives CASSMRGYEQYF.